This T cell receptor beta chain was identified during a study of T cell responses to AZD1222 COVID-19 vaccine. The table came from immunoSEQ multiplex PCR; TCRdb's copy has only in-frame clones and leaves some out. Among 150,000 to 160,000 clones, 88% were seen once, and the ten largest hold over 6%. A word on this clone: Its antigen is unknown.

Overall study findings and caveats: Donors were largely white British and mainly female; clonal diversity was possibly underestimated. Just a handful of people given AZD1222 tested seropositive at baseline. The reported proportion of spike-specific TCRs targeting unmutated variant regions was nearly half. Regions 160-218 and 743-854 held dominance among vaccine-associated CD4 TCRs, which spanned spike.

There are 14 residues in the CDR3. Deletions cut 0 bases from V and 6 bases from J, with 12 bases between. The V gene is TRBV23-1, the J gene TRBJ2-7; no reliable D call. TRBV23-1 belongs to the ORF category, with a function that is uncertain. This clonotype was obtained from an adult who had recovered from COVID-19. The material sequenced was peripheral blood, taken after recovery from COVID-19. CDR3 nucleotides: TGCGCCAGCAGTCAATCCGGGCAGGTAACCGAGCAGTACTTC. Encoded protein: CASSQSGQVTEQYF.